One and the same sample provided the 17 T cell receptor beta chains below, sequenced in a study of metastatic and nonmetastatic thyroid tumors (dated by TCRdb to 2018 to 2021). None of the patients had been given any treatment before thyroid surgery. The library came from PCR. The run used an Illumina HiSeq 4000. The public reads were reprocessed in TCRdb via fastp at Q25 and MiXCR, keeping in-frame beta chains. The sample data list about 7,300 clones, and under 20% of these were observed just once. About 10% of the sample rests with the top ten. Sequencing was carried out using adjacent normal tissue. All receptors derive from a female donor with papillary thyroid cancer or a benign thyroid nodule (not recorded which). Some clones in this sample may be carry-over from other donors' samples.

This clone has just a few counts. The CDR3 coding sequence is TGTGCCAGCAGTGACGGATCTAGCGGCCGCGGGGGGGACGAGCAGTACTTC. This codes for CASSDGSSGRGGDEQYF. V and J are TRBV2 and TRBJ2-7; 9 positions match TRBD2. Germline V gives CDR1 SNHLY, CDR2 FYNNEI. CDR3 length equals 17 residues. The V and J ends lost 3 bases and 5 bases, in that order; junction bases with no gene match: 14.

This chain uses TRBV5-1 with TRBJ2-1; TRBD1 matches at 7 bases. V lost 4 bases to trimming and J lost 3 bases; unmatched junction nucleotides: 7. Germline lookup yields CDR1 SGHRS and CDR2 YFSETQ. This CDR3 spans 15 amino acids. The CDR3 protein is CASSPGTDYYNEQFF. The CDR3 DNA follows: TGCGCCAGCAGCCCCGGGACAGATTACTACAATGAGCAGTTCTTC.

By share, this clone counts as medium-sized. CDR3 bases: TGTGCCAGCAGTTACTCGATTTGGGGTGGGGCTGGCTACACCTTC. This codes for CASSYSIWGGAGYTF. The chain joins TRBV6-5 to TRBJ1-2, with D possibly TRBD1 on 5 matching bases. The CDR3 has 15 amino acids. V lost 0 bases to trimming and J lost 7 bases, with 15 bases between them. From germline, CDR1 is MNHEY and CDR2 SVGAGI.

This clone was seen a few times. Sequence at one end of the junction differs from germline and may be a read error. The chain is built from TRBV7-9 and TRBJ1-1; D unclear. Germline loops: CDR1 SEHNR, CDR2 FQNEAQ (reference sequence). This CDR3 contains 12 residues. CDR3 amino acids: CASMELLAETFF. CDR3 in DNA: TGTGCCAGCATGGAGCTTCTCGCTGAAACTTTCTTT.

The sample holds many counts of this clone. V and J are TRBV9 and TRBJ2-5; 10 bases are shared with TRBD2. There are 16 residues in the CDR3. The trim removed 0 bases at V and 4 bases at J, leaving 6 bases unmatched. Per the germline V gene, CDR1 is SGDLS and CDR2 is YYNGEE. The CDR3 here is CASSVGAGGPVETQYF. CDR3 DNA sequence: TGTGCCAGCAGCGTAGGAGCGGGGGGGCCGGTAGAGACCCAGTACTTC.

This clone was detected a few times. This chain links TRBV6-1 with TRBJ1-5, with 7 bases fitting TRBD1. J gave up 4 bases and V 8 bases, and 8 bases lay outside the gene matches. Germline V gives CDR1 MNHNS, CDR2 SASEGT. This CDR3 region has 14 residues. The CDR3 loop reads CASGKGAWNQPQHF. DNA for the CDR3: TGTGCCAGCGGGAAGGGGGCATGGAATCAGCCCCAGCATTTT.

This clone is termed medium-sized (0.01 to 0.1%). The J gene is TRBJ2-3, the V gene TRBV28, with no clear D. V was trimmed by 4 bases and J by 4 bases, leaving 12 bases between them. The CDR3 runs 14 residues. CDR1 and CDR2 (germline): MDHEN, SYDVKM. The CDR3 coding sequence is TGTGCCAGCAGTTACCCCTCGGCGGCAGATACGCAGTATTTT. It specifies CASSYPSAADTQYF.

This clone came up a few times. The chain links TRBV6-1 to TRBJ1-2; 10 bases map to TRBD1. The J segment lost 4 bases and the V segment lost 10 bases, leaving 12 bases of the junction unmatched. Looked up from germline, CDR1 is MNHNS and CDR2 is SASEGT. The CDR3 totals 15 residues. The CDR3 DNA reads TGTGCCACCCTCGGGACAGGGGCTATTACCTATGGCTACACCTTC. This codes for CATLGTGAITYGYTF.

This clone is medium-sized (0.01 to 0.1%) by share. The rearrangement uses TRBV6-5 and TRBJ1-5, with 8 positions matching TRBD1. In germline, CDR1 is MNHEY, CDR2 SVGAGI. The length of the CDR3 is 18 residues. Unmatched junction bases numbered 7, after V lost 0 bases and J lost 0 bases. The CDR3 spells CASSYSGQGLHSNQPQHF. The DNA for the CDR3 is TGTGCCAGCAGTTACTCTGGACAGGGTCTACATAGCAATCAGCCCCAGCATTTT.

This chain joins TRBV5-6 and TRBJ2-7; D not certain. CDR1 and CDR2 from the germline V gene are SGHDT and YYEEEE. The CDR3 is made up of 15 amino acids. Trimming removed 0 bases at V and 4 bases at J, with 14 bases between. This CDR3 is CASSLGLFLVYEQYF. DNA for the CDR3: TGTGCCAGCAGCTTGGGACTGTTTCTAGTTTACGAGCAGTACTTC.

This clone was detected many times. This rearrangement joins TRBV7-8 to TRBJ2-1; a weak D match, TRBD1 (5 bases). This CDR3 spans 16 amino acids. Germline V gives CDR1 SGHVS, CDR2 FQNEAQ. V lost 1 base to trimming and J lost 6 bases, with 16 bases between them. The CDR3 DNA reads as TGTGCCAGCAGCTTAGGTCTCAGGGATCCCACCAATGAGCAGTTCTTC. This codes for CASSLGLRDPTNEQFF.

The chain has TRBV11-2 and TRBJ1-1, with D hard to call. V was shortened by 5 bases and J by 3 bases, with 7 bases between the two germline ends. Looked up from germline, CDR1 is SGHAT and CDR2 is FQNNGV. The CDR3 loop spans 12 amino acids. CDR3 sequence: CASSPTYTEAFF. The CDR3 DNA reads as TGTGCCAGCAGCCCCACCTACACTGAAGCTTTCTTT.

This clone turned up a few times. The CDR3 coding sequence is TGCAGTGCTAGGCTAGGACAGGGGGTGCGTAACTATGGCTACACCTTC. Translating it yields CSARLGQGVRNYGYTF. V is TRBV20-1 and J is TRBJ1-2; 10 nucleotides agree with TRBD1. CDR1 and CDR2 from the germline V gene are DFQATT and SNEGSKA (reference sequence). This CDR3 contains 16 residues. The V segment lost 3 bases and the J segment 1 base; nucleotides outside the gene matches: 8.

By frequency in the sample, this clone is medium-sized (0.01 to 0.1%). The CDR3 DNA is TGTGCCAGCACTTTGAGACTAGCCGGGGAGCTGTTTTTT. Amino acid sequence: CASTLRLAGELFF. The rearrangement links TRBV6-2 or TRBV6-3 to TRBJ2-2, with a tentative D call TRBD2 (6 bases). The CDR3 covers 13 residues. The V end lost 7 bases, the J end lost 6 bases, and 12 bases lay between the germline ends. CDR1 and CDR2 (germline): MNHEY, SVGEGT.

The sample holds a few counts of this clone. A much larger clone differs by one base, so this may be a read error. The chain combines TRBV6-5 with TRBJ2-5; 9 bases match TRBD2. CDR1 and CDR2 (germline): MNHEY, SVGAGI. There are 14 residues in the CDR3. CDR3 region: CAGSSRGGGETQHF. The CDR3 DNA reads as TGTGCCGGCAGTTCTCGCGGGGGGGGGGAGACCCAGCACTTC.

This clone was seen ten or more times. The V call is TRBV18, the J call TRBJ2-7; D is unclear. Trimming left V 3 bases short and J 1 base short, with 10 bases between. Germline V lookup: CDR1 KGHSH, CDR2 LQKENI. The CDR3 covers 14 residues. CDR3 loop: CASSPKSSSYEQYF. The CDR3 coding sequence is TGTGCCAGCTCACCCAAGAGTTCGTCCTACGAGCAGTACTTC.

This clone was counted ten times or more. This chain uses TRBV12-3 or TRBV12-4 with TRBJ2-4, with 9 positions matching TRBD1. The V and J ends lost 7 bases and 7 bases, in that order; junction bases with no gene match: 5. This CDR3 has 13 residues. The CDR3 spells CASTQDRGNIQYF. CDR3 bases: TGTGCCAGCACCCAGGACAGGGGCAACATTCAGTACTTC.